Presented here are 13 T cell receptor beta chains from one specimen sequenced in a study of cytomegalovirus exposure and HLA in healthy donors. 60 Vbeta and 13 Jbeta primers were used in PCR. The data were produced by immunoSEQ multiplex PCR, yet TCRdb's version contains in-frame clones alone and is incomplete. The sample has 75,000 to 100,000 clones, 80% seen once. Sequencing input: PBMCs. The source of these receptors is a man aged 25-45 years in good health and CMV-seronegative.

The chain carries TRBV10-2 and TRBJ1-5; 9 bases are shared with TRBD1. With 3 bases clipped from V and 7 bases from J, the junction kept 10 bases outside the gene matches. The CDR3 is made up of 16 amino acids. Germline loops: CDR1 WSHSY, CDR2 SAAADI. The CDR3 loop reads CASSDGTGSREQPQHF. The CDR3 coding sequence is TGCGCCAGCAGTGATGGGACAGGGAGTAGAGAACAGCCCCAGCATTTT.

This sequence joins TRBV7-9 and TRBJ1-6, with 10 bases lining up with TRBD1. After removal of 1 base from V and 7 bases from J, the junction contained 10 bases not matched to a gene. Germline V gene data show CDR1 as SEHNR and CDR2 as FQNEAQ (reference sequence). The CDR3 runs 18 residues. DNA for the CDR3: TGTGCCAGCAGCTTAGGGCGGGGACAGGGGCTAAAGAATTCACCCCTCCACTTT. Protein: CASSLGRGQGLKNSPLHF.

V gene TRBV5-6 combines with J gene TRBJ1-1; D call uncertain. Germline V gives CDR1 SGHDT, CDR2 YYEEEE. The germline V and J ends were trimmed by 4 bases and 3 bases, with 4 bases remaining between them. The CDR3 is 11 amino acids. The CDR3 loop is CASSRYTEAFF. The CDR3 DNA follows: TGTGCCAGCAGCCGGTACACTGAAGCTTTCTTT.

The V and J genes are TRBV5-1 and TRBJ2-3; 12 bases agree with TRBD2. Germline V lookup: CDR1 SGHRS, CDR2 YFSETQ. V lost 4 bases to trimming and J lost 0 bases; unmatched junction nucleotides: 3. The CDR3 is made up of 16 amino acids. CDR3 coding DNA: TGCGCCAGCAGCCCGGGGACTAGCGGGAGCACAGATACGCAGTATTTT. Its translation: CASSPGTSGSTDTQYF.

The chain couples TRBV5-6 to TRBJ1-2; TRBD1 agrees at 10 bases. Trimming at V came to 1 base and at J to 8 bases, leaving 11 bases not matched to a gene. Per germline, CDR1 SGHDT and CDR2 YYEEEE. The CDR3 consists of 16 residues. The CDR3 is CASSLRVTDRGRGYTF. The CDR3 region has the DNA TGTGCCAGCAGCTTGAGGGTGACCGACAGGGGGCGAGGCTACACCTTC.

The CDR3 region has the DNA TGTGCCAGTACCCCGCGCGGGGGGTATGAAGCTTTCTTT. Protein sequence: CASTPRGGYEAFF. The chain combines TRBV19 with TRBJ1-1; D perhaps matches TRBD1 (5 bases). Trimming left V 7 bases short and J 7 bases short, with 16 bases between. Per the germline V gene, CDR1 is LNHDA and CDR2 is SQIVND (reference sequence). CDR3 length equals 13 residues.

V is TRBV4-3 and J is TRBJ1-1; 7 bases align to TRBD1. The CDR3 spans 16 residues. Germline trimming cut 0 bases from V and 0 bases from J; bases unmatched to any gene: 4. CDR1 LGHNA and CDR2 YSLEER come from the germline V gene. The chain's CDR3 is CASSQDKGQVNTEAFF. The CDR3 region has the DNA TGCGCCAGCAGCCAAGATAAAGGACAGGTGAACACTGAAGCTTTCTTT.

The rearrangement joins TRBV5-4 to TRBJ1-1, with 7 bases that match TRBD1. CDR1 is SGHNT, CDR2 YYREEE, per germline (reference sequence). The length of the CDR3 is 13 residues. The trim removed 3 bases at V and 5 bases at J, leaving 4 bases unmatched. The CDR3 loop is CASSSTGRTEAFF. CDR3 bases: TGTGCCAGCAGCTCGACAGGGCGGACTGAAGCTTTCTTT.

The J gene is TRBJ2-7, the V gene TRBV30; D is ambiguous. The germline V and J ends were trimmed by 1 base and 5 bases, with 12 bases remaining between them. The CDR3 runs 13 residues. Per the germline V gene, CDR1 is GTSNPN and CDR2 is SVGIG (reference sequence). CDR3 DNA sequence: TGTGCCTGGAGTGCCCACTATATCGACGAGCAGTACTTC. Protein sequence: CAWSAHYIDEQYF.

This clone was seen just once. The DNA of the CDR3 is TGTGCCAGCACCCCCGGGACTAGCGGGGGGGCAGGGTACAATGAGCAGTTCTTC. As protein: CASTPGTSGGAGYNEQFF. The chain joins TRBV6-4 to TRBJ2-1; 16 bases are shared with TRBD2. The trim removed 7 bases at V and 4 bases at J, leaving 10 bases unmatched. The CDR3 length is 18 residues. Germline assignment: CDR1 MRHNA and CDR2 SNTAGT.

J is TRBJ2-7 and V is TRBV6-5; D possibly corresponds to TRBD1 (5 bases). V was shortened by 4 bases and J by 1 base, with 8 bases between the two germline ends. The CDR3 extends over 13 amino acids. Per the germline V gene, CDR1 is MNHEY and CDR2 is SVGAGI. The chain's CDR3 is CASSSTASYEQYF. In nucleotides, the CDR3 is TGTGCCAGCAGTTCGACAGCATCCTACGAGCAGTACTTC.

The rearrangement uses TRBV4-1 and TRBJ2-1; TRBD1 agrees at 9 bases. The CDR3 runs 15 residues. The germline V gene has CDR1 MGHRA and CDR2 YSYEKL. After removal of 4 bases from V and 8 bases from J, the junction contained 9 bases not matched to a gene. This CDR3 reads CASSRREGQGDEQFF. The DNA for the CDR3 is TGCGCCAGCAGCCGACGAGAGGGACAGGGTGATGAGCAGTTCTTC.

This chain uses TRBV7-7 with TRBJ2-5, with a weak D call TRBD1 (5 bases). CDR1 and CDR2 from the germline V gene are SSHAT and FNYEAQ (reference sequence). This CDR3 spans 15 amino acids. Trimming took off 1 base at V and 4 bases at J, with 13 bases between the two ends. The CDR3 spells CASSLGSGPRETQYF. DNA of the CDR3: TGTGCCAGCAGCTTAGGTTCAGGGCCGCGAGAGACCCAGTACTTC.